This entry lists 3 T cell receptor beta chains sequenced from one sample in a study of cytomegalovirus exposure and HLA in healthy donors. TCRdb's table, derived via immunoSEQ multiplex PCR, lists solely in-frame clones and lacks some. The sample has some 67,000 clones; 94% are singletons. Sequenced material: PBMCs. Receptors originate from a woman between 18 and 29 years old in good health and CMV-seronegative.

This chain connects TRBV7-2 to TRBJ2-3; perhaps TRBD1 as D (6 bases). CDR3 size: 14 residues. The germline V gene encodes CDR1 SGHTA and CDR2 FQGNSA. V gave up 5 bases and J gave up 1 base, with 10 bases separating them. The CDR3 region is CASSQGLGTDTQYF. In DNA, the CDR3 is TGTGCCAGCAGCCAGGGGCTCGGCACAGATACGCAGTATTTT.

The chain recombines TRBV11-1 with TRBJ2-1, with D possibly being TRBD2 (6 bases). The germline gives CDR1 SGHAT, CDR2 FQDESV (reference sequence). Trimming removed 5 bases at V and 8 bases at J, with 13 bases between. The length of the CDR3 is 13 residues. This CDR3 is CASSPGWEDEQFF. The CDR3 DNA follows: TGTGCCAGCAGCCCAGGGTGGGAGGATGAGCAGTTCTTC.

The rearrangement uses TRBV15 and TRBJ1-1, with D maybe TRBD1 (6 bases). Trimming took off 1 base at V and 7 bases at J, with 10 bases between the two ends. Germline values: CDR1 LNHNV, CDR2 YYDKDF (reference sequence). The CDR3 runs 13 residues. The CDR3 DNA reads as TGTGCCACCAGCAGAGGTGACAGGAGTGAAGCTTTCTTT. Protein: CATSRGDRSEAFF. Drawing the rest from reference TRBV15 and TRBJ1-1, the complete variable domain is DAMVIQNPRYQVTQFGKPVTLSCSQTLNHNVMYWYQQKSSQAPKLLFHYYDKDFNNEADTPDNFQSRRPNTSFCFLDIRSPGLGDTAMYLCATSRGDRSEAFFGQGTRLTVV.